This passage covers 4 T cell receptor beta chains from one sample sequenced in a study of blood T cell repertoires in COVID-19. The protocol was immunoSEQ multiplex PCR, while the TCRdb copy is restricted to in-frame clones and leaves out a portion. The sample contains roughly 440,000 clones, about 87% of which appear only once. The sequenced sample consisted of peripheral blood. The receptor set was obtained from a woman aged 50 to 65 with COVID-19, enrolled during active disease.

This rearrangement joins TRBV19 to TRBJ1-2; 7 nucleotides agree with TRBD1. CDR3 length: 16 amino acids. Looked up from germline, CDR1 is LNHDA and CDR2 is SQIVND (reference sequence). Trimming took 3 bases from V and 4 from J; bases not matched to a gene: 11. The CDR3 is CASSIIPGGPGYGYTF. The CDR3 DNA sequence: TGTGCCAGTAGTATCATTCCAGGGGGTCCGGGCTATGGCTACACCTTC.

The gene calls are TRBV6-5 and TRBJ1-1; tentative D call: TRBD1 (6 bases). From germline, CDR1 is MNHEY and CDR2 SVGAGI. Trimming pared 7 bases from V and 3 bases from J, leaving 18 bases between. The CDR3 length is 15 residues. For the CDR3, the DNA is TGTGCCAGCATCGCCCCCCGGGGGGCCTACACTGAAGCTTTCTTT. This encodes CASIAPRGAYTEAFF.

The table lists this clone with a few counts. The V gene is TRBV15, the J gene TRBJ1-1; D is ambiguous. Trimming cost V 10 bases and J 4 bases, with 13 bases left between them. CDR1 is LNHNV and CDR2 is YYDKDF in the germline V gene (reference sequence). CDR3 length: 12 residues. The CDR3 protein is CAIPNSGTEAFF. As DNA, the CDR3 is TGTGCCATCCCTAACAGCGGCACTGAAGCTTTCTTT. The full variable domain, with the rest looked up from reference TRBV15 and TRBJ1-1, is DAMVIQNPRYQVTQFGKPVTLSCSQTLNHNVMYWYQQKSSQAPKLLFHYYDKDFNNEADTPDNFQSRRPNTSFCFLDIRSPGLGDTAMYLCAIPNSGTEAFFGQGTRLTVV.

The chain joins TRBV28 to TRBJ2-2; TRBD2 matches 7 bases. CDR3 length equals 17 residues. Trimming removed 5 bases from V and 7 bases from J; junction bases left unmatched: 16. In germline, CDR1 is MDHEN, CDR2 SYDVKM. CDR3: CASSPWDPPGEGGELFF. The DNA of the CDR3 is TGTGCCAGCAGTCCCTGGGACCCGCCGGGGGAGGGCGGGGAGCTGTTTTTT. The variable domain in full, with the rest retrieved from reference TRBV28 and TRBJ2-2, is DVKVTQSSRYLVKRTGEKVFLECVQDMDHENMFWYRQDPGLGLRLIYFSYDVKMKEKGDIPEGYSVSREKKERFSLILESASTNQTSMYLCASSPWDPPGEGGELFFGEGSRLTVL.